Shown below are 24 T cell receptor beta chains from a single sample sequenced in a study of radiotherapy plus CTLA-4 blockade in lung cancer (dated by TCRdb to 2016 to 2018). The library relied on the immunoSEQ multiplex PCR assay. Here the immuneACCESS table is served through TCRdb, limited to in-frame sequences with V and J called. Missing clones are a known gap in these copies; in checked studies unresolved V genes cover under half, and the rest lacks a known reason. In this sample the table shows around 70,000 clones, around 90% of which occur a single time. The top ten clones comprise 40% of the sample. The source material was peripheral blood, sampled from a patient treated with radiotherapy plus ipilimumab. These TCRs come from a human donor with non-small cell lung cancer that progressed on radiotherapy plus ipilimumab.

V gene TRBV27 combines with J gene TRBJ2-7; D gene unclear. Trimming took 2 bases from V and 0 from J, leaving 11 bases between them. Germline loops: CDR1 MNHEY, CDR2 SMNVEV (reference sequence). CDR3 length equals 15 residues. The CDR3 bases are TGTGCCAGCAGTTTAGAAGCGAGCCTCTCCTACGAGCAGTACTTC. Translating gives CASSLEASLSYEQYF.

A single count supports this clone. The rearrangement joins TRBV2 to TRBJ1-1; 8 positions match TRBD1. This CDR3 contains 18 residues. The ends lost 3 bases at V and 4 bases at J; junction bases unmatched: 16. The germline gives CDR1 SNHLY, CDR2 FYNNEI. The DNA for the CDR3 is TGTGCCAGCAGTGAGAAAGGACAGGGCCTCCCGTTGGGCACTGAAGCTTTCTTT. Its protein is CASSEKGQGLPLGTEAFF.

This chain uses TRBV6-5 with TRBJ2-2, with a weak D call TRBD1 (5 bases). With 6 bases removed from V and 5 bases from J, the gap between germline ends came to 13 bases. Looked up from germline, CDR1 is MNHEY and CDR2 is SVGAGI. This CDR3 contains 14 residues. The CDR3 loop reads CASSRAAGTGELFF. Here the CDR3 DNA reads TGTGCCAGCAGCCGGGCGGCAGGGACCGGGGAGCTGTTTTTT.

The genes are TRBV6-6 and TRBJ2-7; either TRBD1 or TRBD2 may fit D (5 bases each). V was cut by 10 bases and J by 0 bases, with 13 bases left in between. The CDR3 runs to 13 residues. Per the germline V gene, CDR1 is MNHNY and CDR2 is SVGAGI (reference sequence). The CDR3 sequence is CATKGRDSYEQYF. The CDR3, as DNA: TGTGCCACCAAGGGACGGGACTCCTACGAGCAGTACTTC.

The chain recombines TRBV6-1 with TRBJ1-4; 8 nucleotides align to TRBD1. Germline CDR1 is MNHNS and CDR2 is SASEGT. The CDR3 totals 16 residues. V shed 1 base and J 7 bases; nucleotides not matched to a gene: 8. In DNA, the CDR3 is TGTGCCAGCAGTGAAGGGACAGGGATCTCGTCTGAAAAACTGTTTTTT. It codes for CASSEGTGISSEKLFF.

The chain carries TRBV4-1 and TRBJ1-5; weak D call: TRBD1 (5 bases). V shed 0 bases and J shed 7 bases, with 13 bases lying between them. There are 15 residues in the CDR3. Looked up from germline, CDR1 is MGHRA and CDR2 is YSYEKL. This chain's CDR3 is CASSQEGEGDQPQHF. DNA of the CDR3: TGCGCCAGCAGCCAAGAGGGGGAAGGGGACCAGCCCCAGCATTTT.

This rearrangement joins TRBV4-1 to TRBJ2-1, with 8 nucleotides matching TRBD1. CDR3 length: 13 residues. Trimming cost V 3 bases and J 8 bases; bases outside gene matches: 3. Germline CDR1 is MGHRA and CDR2 is YSYEKL. CDR3 coding DNA: TGCGCCAGCAGCCACCAGGGGGCCTATGAGCAGTTCTTC. Translating it yields CASSHQGAYEQFF.

This chain joins TRBV15 and TRBJ2-1, with no clear D. Trimming cost V 3 bases and J 5 bases, with 14 bases left between them. Germline V lookup: CDR1 LNHNV, CDR2 YYDKDF (reference sequence). The CDR3 consists of 15 residues. CDR3 loop: CATSRLVRNNNEQFF. Here the CDR3 DNA reads TGTGCCACCAGCAGGCTAGTACGGAATAACAATGAGCAGTTCTTC.

V and J are TRBV30 and TRBJ1-3, with unresolved D. The CDR3 spans 14 residues. The germline CDR1 and CDR2 sequences are GTSNPN and SVGIG (reference sequence). V lost 4 bases to trimming and J lost 0 bases, with 10 bases between them. CDR3 residues: CAWTSLGSGNTIYF. CDR3 bases: TGTGCCTGGACCTCACTAGGCTCTGGAAACACCATATATTTT.

This CDR3 is CASSQGTGNGYTF. CDR3 in DNA: TGTGCCAGCAGTCAAGGGACAGGGAATGGCTACACCTTC. The genes are TRBV6-6 and TRBJ1-2; 9 bases match TRBD1. This CDR3 is built from 13 residues. Trimming took 5 bases from V and 6 from J; bases not matched to a gene: 4. CDR1 and CDR2 from the germline V gene are MNHNY and SVGAGI (reference sequence).

The chain employs TRBV5-4 and TRBJ2-1, with D perhaps being TRBD1 or TRBD2 (5 bases each). The ends were cut back, 5 bases at V and 8 bases at J, with 23 bases in the middle. Germline V CDR1 and CDR2: SGHNT, YYREEE (reference sequence). The CDR3 contains 16 residues. This CDR3 is CASRDYRDPVGDEQFF. CDR3 bases: TGTGCCAGCAGAGATTACCGGGACCCCGTAGGGGATGAGCAGTTCTTC.

The J gene is TRBJ1-4, the V gene TRBV9; D is perhaps TRBD1 (5 bases). The CDR3 loop spans 14 amino acids. V dropped 4 bases and J dropped 5 bases, with 12 bases sitting between them. The germline CDR1 and CDR2 sequences are SGDLS and YYNGEE. CDR3 DNA sequence: TGTGCCAGCAGCTTCGGGACCGAGAATGAAAAACTGTTTTTT. This translates into CASSFGTENEKLFF.

V and J are TRBV28 and TRBJ2-1; the match to TRBD1 covers 7 bases. Per the germline V gene, CDR1 is MDHEN and CDR2 is SYDVKM. Unmatched junction bases numbered 17, after V lost 3 bases and J lost 3 bases. This CDR3 contains 19 residues. CDR3 DNA sequence: TGTGCCAGCAGTTTTGTAGGGCCTGACAGGGTGGTTCTCTACAATGAGCAGTTCTTC. It is translated as CASSFVGPDRVVLYNEQFF.

V is TRBV15 and J is TRBJ1-4; D is unresolved. Per germline, CDR1 LNHNV and CDR2 YYDKDF (reference sequence). V was clipped by 3 bases and J by 6 bases, with 2 bases between them. The CDR3 has 11 amino acids. As DNA, the CDR3 is TGTGCCACCAGCAGGGATGAAAAACTGTTTTTT. Amino acid sequence: CATSRDEKLFF. The entire variable domain, with the rest obtained from reference TRBV15 and TRBJ1-4, is as follows: DAMVIQNPRYQVTQFGKPVTLSCSQTLNHNVMYWYQQKSSQAPKLLFHYYDKDFNNEADTPDNFQSRRPNTSFCFLDIRSPGLGDTAMYLCATSRDEKLFFGSGTQLSVL.

The V call is TRBV4-1, the J call TRBJ2-7; maybe TRBD2 (5 bases). From germline, CDR1 is MGHRA and CDR2 YSYEKL. CDR3 length equals 15 residues. Trimming took 2 bases from V and 2 from J, leaving 13 bases between them. CDR3 nucleotide sequence: TGCGCCAGCAGCCAATTTTCGGGCGGGCCCTACGAGCAGTACTTC. Translation: CASSQFSGGPYEQYF.

This chain joins TRBV6-5 and TRBJ1-1; D call uncertain. The ends were cut back, 4 bases at V and 3 bases at J, with 9 bases in the middle. Per germline, CDR1 MNHEY and CDR2 SVGAGI. This CDR3 is 13 amino acids long. The CDR3 spells CASSFSGDTEAFF. DNA for the CDR3: TGTGCCAGCAGTTTTTCAGGAGACACTGAAGCTTTCTTT.

The gene calls are TRBV4-1 and TRBJ2-2; D is unresolved. Germline V gene sequence: CDR1 MGHRA, CDR2 YSYEKL. Trimming stripped 0 bases from V and 7 bases from J, with 15 bases between. The CDR3 length is 16 residues. The CDR3: CASSQEPSANVGELFF. The DNA for the CDR3 is TGCGCCAGCAGCCAAGAGCCCAGCGCAAATGTCGGGGAGCTGTTTTTT.

The chain links TRBV10-2 to TRBJ2-3, with 13 bases aligning to TRBD2. CDR1 WSHSY and CDR2 SAAADI come from the germline V gene. CDR3 length: 14 residues. Unmatched junction bases numbered 3, after V lost 5 bases and J lost 7 bases. The CDR3 spells CASSTSGRGYTQYF. CDR3 in DNA: TGCGCCAGCAGTACTAGCGGGAGGGGTTATACGCAGTATTTT.

As to this clone: The sample has other DNA sequences that encode this CDR3 too. The rearrangement uses TRBV5-1 and TRBJ1-3; the D is unclear. This CDR3 contains 12 residues. Germline V gene lookup returns CDR1 SGHRS and CDR2 YFSETQ. V was trimmed by 2 bases and J by 4 bases, leaving 4 bases between them. CDR3 sequence: CASSFDGNTIYF. CDR3 bases: TGCGCCAGCAGCTTTGACGGAAACACCATATATTTT.

This clone was detected only once. The rearrangement joins TRBV28 to TRBJ2-3; 7 nucleotides align to TRBD1. The germline V gene has CDR1 MDHEN and CDR2 SYDVKM. The CDR3 runs to 14 residues. Trimming cost V 0 bases and J 5 bases; bases outside gene matches: 2. The CDR3 nucleotides read TGTGCCAGCAGTTTATGGACAGGGAAAGATACGCAGTATTTT. This codes for CASSLWTGKDTQYF.

DNA of the CDR3: TGTGCCAGCAGCCAGGGACTGGCATCCTACAATGAGCAGTTCTTC. Encoded protein: CASSQGLASYNEQFF. The chain carries TRBV13 and TRBJ2-1, with D perhaps TRBD2 (6 bases). CDR3 size: 15 residues. Germline V gene data show CDR1 as PRHDT and CDR2 as FYEKMQ (reference sequence). V was shortened by 5 bases and J by 1 base, with 12 bases between the two germline ends.

The chain joins TRBV28 to TRBJ2-1; weak D call: TRBD1 (5 bases). This CDR3 has 15 amino acids. The V and J ends lost 11 bases and 0 bases respectively, with 17 bases between them. In germline, CDR1 is MDHEN, CDR2 SYDVKM. In DNA, the CDR3 is TGTGCCGCCCGGCCAGGACACAGCTCCTACAATGAGCAGTTCTTC. This translates into CAARPGHSSYNEQFF.

This clone showed up just once. CDR3 protein: CASTTVRRSGMGKLFF. The CDR3 DNA follows: TGTGCCAGCACCACCGTTCGGAGGTCCGGGATGGGAAAACTGTTTTTT. J is TRBJ1-4 and V is TRBV2; D is unresolved. V gave up 7 bases and J gave up 10 bases, with 25 bases separating them. Germline V gene sequence: CDR1 SNHLY, CDR2 FYNNEI. The CDR3 is 16 amino acids.

On this clone itself: A junction end diverges from the germline sequence, so it may reflect a read error. The chain has TRBV7-3 and TRBJ2-1; D gene unclear. Germline V gene lookup returns CDR1 SGHTA and CDR2 FQGTGA. The CDR3 spans 11 residues. The CDR3 here is CASSSSNEQFF. Here the CDR3 DNA reads TGTGCCAGCAGCTCCTCCAATGAGCAGTTCTTC.